The rows below give T cell receptor beta chains drawn from one sample of a study of T cells in Graves' hyperthyroidism and ophthalmopathy. In TCRdb, the multiplex PCR reads were re-called with MiXCR into one record per CDR3 protein. The data hold over 500,000 distinct CDR3 sequences, with 14% observed a single time. Sequences were obtained from blood. Receptor source: a woman aged 40 to 49 with Graves' hyperthyroidism. Each CDR3 is given with its conserved first and last residue. D genes are given only for firm matches. The size entry is marked missing in some rows and otherwise reads once, few, many or a size class.

v_call	j_call	d_call	clone_size	cdr3_aa	cdr3_nt
TRBV5-1	TRBJ2-3	TRBD2	many	CASSLGLAERTDTQYF	TGCGCCAGCAGCTTGGGACTAGCGGAACGCACAGATACGCAGTATTTT
TRBV6-1	TRBJ2-1	.	many	CASSVSRSSYNEQFF	TGTGCCAGCAGTGTTAGCCGAAGCTCCTACAATGAGCAGTTCTTC
TRBV12-3/TRBV12-4	TRBJ1-2	.	.	CASSYNTGFYGYTF	TGTGCCAGCAGCTACAATACAGGTTTCTATGGCTACACCTTC
TRBV7-2	TRBJ1-5	.	many	CASSLEHYSNQPQHF	TGTGCCAGCAGCTTAGAACATTATAGCAATCAGCCCCAGCATTTT
TRBV28	TRBJ1-6	.	many	CASSLSHSWFWTNSPLHF	TGTGCCAGCAGTCTATCCCACTCCTGGTTCTGGACTAATTCACCCCTCCACTTT
TRBV15	TRBJ2-1	TRBD1	.	CATSSSKDRGGNEQFF	TGTGCCACCAGCAGTTCAAAGGACAGGGGAGGCAATGAGCAGTTCTTC
TRBV28	TRBJ2-1	.	many	CASTPNPRSYEQFF	TGTGCCAGCACCCCCAACCCGAGAAGCTATGAGCAGTTCTTC
TRBV2	TRBJ2-3	.	many	CASSEGLLTDTQYF	TGTGCCAGCAGTGAAGGGCTTCTCACAGATACGCAGTATTTT
TRBV4-1	TRBJ2-7	.	many	CASSQVEGIGRYEQYF	TGCGCCAGCAGCCAAGTTGAGGGAATCGGTCGGTACGAGCAGTACTTC
TRBV24-1	TRBJ2-7	TRBD1	many	CATSDPGTGGGEQYF	TGTGCCACCAGTGATCCCGGGACAGGGGGCGGCGAGCAGTACTTC
TRBV28	TRBJ2-3	TRBD2	many	CASSLGVGLASQDTQYF	TGTGCCAGCAGTTTAGGGGTCGGACTAGCGTCCCAGGATACGCAGTATTTT
TRBV15	TRBJ2-3	TRBD1	.	CATLGTGGTDTQYF	TGTGCCACCCTCGGGACAGGGGGCACAGATACGCAGTATTTT
TRBV29-1	TRBJ2-1	TRBD1	few	CSVMAGTGVNEQFF	TGCAGCGTAATGGCCGGGACAGGGGTCAATGAGCAGTTCTTC
TRBV24-1	TRBJ2-2	TRBD1	many	CATRETGGNTGELFF	TGTGCCACCAGGGAGACAGGGGGGAACACCGGGGAGCTGTTTTTT
TRBV28	TRBJ1-2	.	many	CASTENYGYTF	TGTGCCAGCACCGAGAACTATGGCTACACCTTC
TRBV6-1	TRBJ1-5	.	many	CASSGRLDGNQPQHF	TGTGCCAGCAGTGGACGGTTAGATGGCAATCAGCCCCAGCATTTT
TRBV20-1	TRBJ2-7	.	many	CSARDPGQYYEQYF	TGCAGTGCTAGAGATCCCGGACAGTATTACGAGCAGTACTTC
TRBV20-1	TRBJ2-2	TRBD2	many	CSARSGGSGELFF	TGCAGTGCTAGGTCGGGGGGTTCCGGGGAGCTGTTTTTT
TRBV10-3	TRBJ1-1	.	many	CAILPDFGRMARDGTEAFF	TGTGCCATCCTTCCTGACTTTGGCCGAATGGCGAGGGATGGTACTGAAGCTTTCTTT
TRBV27	TRBJ1-5	.	many	CASSPGTLLSNQPQHF	TGTGCCAGCAGTCCGGGGACTTTGTTGAGCAATCAGCCCCAGCATTTT
TRBV30	TRBJ2-3	.	many	CAWSVLAPDTQYF	TGTGCCTGGAGTGTACTTGCCCCAGATACGCAGTATTTT
TRBV11-2	TRBJ1-3	.	.	CASSFTVTRGRNTIYF	TGTGCCAGCAGCTTTACCGTAACGAGGGGGAGAAACACCATATATTTT
TRBV15	TRBJ2-3	.	.	CATSRDLGDTQYF	TGTGCCACCAGCAGAGATCTTGGGGATACGCAGTATTTT
TRBV7-8	TRBJ1-4	.	.	CASSSRGWDNEKLFF	TGTGCCAGCAGCTCCCGGGGGTGGGATAATGAAAAACTGTTTTTT
TRBV5-1	TRBJ2-1	.	many	CASSYSLPSNNEQFF	TGCGCCAGCAGCTACAGCCTACCTTCGAACAATGAGCAGTTCTTC
TRBV20-1	TRBJ2-7	.	.	CSARDQRRPSSYEQYF	TGCAGTGCTAGAGATCAACGGAGGCCAAGCTCCTACGAGCAGTACTTC
TRBV27	TRBJ2-5	.	.	CASSPTSAQETQYF	TGTGCCAGCAGCCCCACATCCGCACAAGAGACCCAGTACTTC
TRBV9	TRBJ2-7	TRBD2	many	CASSGGLGNYEQYF	TGTGCCAGCAGCGGAGGACTAGGAAACTACGAGCAGTACTTC
TRBV5-1	TRBJ2-4	.	few	CASSLRVGLDIQYF	TGCGCCAGCAGCCTTCGCGTGGGACTCGACATTCAGTACTTC
TRBV20-1	TRBJ2-2	TRBD2	few	CSAREELAGSSTGELFF	TGCAGTGCTAGAGAAGAGCTAGCGGGCTCCTCCACCGGGGAGCTGTTTTTT
TRBV29-1	TRBJ1-4	.	.	CSVMGGGNEKLFF	TGCAGCGTCATGGGGGGGGGTAATGAAAAACTGTTTTTT
TRBV12-3/TRBV12-4	TRBJ2-7	TRBD1	many	CASSLPGTGAEQYF	TGTGCCAGCAGTTTACCCGGGACAGGGGCCGAGCAGTACTTC
TRBV18	TRBJ1-3	.	many	CASSPPSQGTGNTIYF	TGTGCCAGCTCACCACCGTCGCAGGGGACTGGAAACACCATATATTTT
TRBV12-3/TRBV12-4	TRBJ1-1	.	many	CASNPGRNTEAFF	TGTGCCAGCAACCCGGGGAGGAACACTGAAGCTTTCTTT
TRBV30	TRBJ1-5	.	many	CAWSVTDDQPQHF	TGTGCCTGGAGCGTCACAGACGATCAGCCCCAGCATTTT
TRBV7-2	TRBJ1-4	.	few	CASRRDGVSEKLFF	TGTGCCAGCAGAAGGGACGGAGTCTCGGAAAAACTGTTTTTT
TRBV28	TRBJ1-1	.	many	CASSIRGGHTEAFF	TGTGCCAGCAGTATCCGTGGGGGCCACACTGAAGCTTTCTTT